This T cell receptor beta chain was found in a study of shared clonotypes between healthy human individuals (dated by TCRdb to the early 2020s). Describing the broader study: The cohort included a few men and two women between 18 and 49 years of age. Per donor, three plates each were used for CD4 naive and CD4 memory, two for CD8 naive, and one for CD8 memory. The study deeply sequenced blood TCR repertoires of about five healthy adults to estimate repertoire size and the extent of clonotype sharing between individuals. Different laboratories and diverse techniques were used to prepare libraries and sequence TCR repertoires, to increase sequencing depth and limit assay-specific biases. Per donor, leukapheresis produced somewhere between about 0.8 and 9.5 billion PBMCs. On the study overall, not on this receptor specifically: Based on pairwise subsampling, the degree of clonotype sharing among donors was expected to be affected by sequencing depth. Even with the large sequencing depth, rarefaction of the sorted-subset datasets indicated that sequencing was incomplete. Higher generation probabilities were observed for clonotypes shared by all four sorted-subset donors than for non-shared clonotypes. The small number of donors limited the genetic and exposure-history diversity represented. Sampling was restricted to blood, and TCR repertoires in tissue are likely to differ from TCR repertoires in blood. Across four donors, 4.5% to 6.5% of naive CD4, roughly 3.8% of naive CD8, under 2.5% of memory CD4, and under 0.45% of memory CD8 clonotypes were shared. Larger estimated clonotype richness was generally found for naive subsets than for memory subsets.

CD8 naive samples were obtained by positive selection for CCR7 among CD45RO-negative cells, yielding a CD45RA+CCR7+ population from which TemRA cells were excluded. The donors were healthy, HIV-negative adults who had no recently reported acute infections or vaccinations. Every donor was a Caucasian adult residing in Nashville, Tennessee, USA. Blood was collected by leukapheresis, and PBMCs were isolated by Ficoll-Histopaque density gradient centrifugation and then cryopreserved in liquid nitrogen vapor phase. Analytical flow cytometry was used to check the purity and quantity of every magnetically sorted T cell population. Genomic DNA was isolated from each sorted fraction and quantified by UV absorbance on a Nanodrop 2000c. In the case of this clone: The antigen this receptor binds is unknown. At one end, the junction sequence differs from germline, possibly due to a read error.

TCR CDR3 regions were amplified from genomic DNA by multiplex PCR using the deep immunoSEQ assay. For each cell subset, the extracted genomic DNA was distributed evenly across all wells of several immunoSEQ 96-well plates, and each plate served as one replicate. For sorted subsets, each replicate PCR was loaded with approximately 190 ng genomic DNA, equivalent to 30,000 or so T cell genomes. Purified libraries were quantified with a Qubit 3.0 fluorometer, sized on a Bioanalyzer 2100, and re-quantified with the KAPA Library Quantification kit. A separate single-read 150-cycle Illumina NextSeq 550 flow cell was used to sequence each immunoSEQ 96-well plate. On the authors' methods: The immunoSEQ output contained only junctional sequences without quality scores, so filtering could not match that applied to full-length reads. To assign V/J genes and CDR3, sequences were annotated against IMGT germline references using PyIR, a Python wrapper for IgBLAST v1.9. Reads were removed for weak V/J assignments (E-value above 1e-6), missing CDR3, stop codons, out-of-frame junctions, or ambiguous translated residues. V3J clonotypes were defined by identical inferred V gene, J gene, and CDR3 amino acid sequence. To compute the percentage overlap between repertoires, the number of shared unique clonotypes was divided by the size of the smaller repertoire. RTK rarefaction, the Chao1 estimator, and Recon v2.1 estimates of unobserved clonotypes were used to assess repertoire richness. OLGA was used to compute generation probabilities for all TCRbeta clonotypes that the gDNA method yielded from a few donors. TCRdb retrieved this table from immuneACCESS and kept in-frame rearrangements only. Not all clones are present; in checked studies, unresolved V genes account for under half, and no reason is known for the remainder. V and J calls and clone size are given by that table; D and trimming were obtained from the DNA. For this sample the table gives over 800,000 clones, of which almost 95% were detected only once. Of the sample, approximately 25% falls within the top ten clones.

CDR1 and CDR2 are read off the germline V gene as MNHNS and SASEGT. Reading from cysteine to phenylalanine, the CDR3 counts 14 amino acids. Only CDR3 DNA remains: 42 bases, in frame from the first base. This receptor was taken from a man under 40 in good health. Sequencing was carried out using naive CD8+ T cells sorted from blood. Reading the label with the study, this specimen's cell subset or site is: CD45RA+CCR7+. In this chain, TRBV6-1 is recombined with TRBJ2-7; the D gene is perhaps TRBD1, on 6 matching bases. The encoded CDR3 is CASSVTRGPWNKSF. At the DNA level, the sequence is TGTGCCAGCAGTGTGACCAGGGGCCCTTGGAATAAGAGCTTC.